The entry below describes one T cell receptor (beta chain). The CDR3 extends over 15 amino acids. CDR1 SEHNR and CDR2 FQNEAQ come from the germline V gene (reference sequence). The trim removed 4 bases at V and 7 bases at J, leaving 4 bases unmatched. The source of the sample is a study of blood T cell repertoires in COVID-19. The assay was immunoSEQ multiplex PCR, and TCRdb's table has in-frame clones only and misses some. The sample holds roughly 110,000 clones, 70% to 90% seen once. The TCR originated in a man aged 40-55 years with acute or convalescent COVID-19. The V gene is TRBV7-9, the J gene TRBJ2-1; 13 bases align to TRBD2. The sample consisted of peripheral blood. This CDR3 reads CASSSTSGRANEQFF. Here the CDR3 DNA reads TGTGCCAGCAGCTCTACTAGCGGGAGGGCTAATGAGCAGTTCTTC.